This T cell receptor (beta chain) was identified during a study of T cell repertoires in aging, cancer and after chemotherapy. Study at large: About 8.1 million TCR reads made up the full dataset. Study conclusions and caveats: In cancer patients, declining TCR diversity with age involved lost richness and lost evenness. Compared with age-matched healthy donors, untreated hematological or solid cancer patients showed higher blood TCR clonality.

TRB rearrangements spanning V, D and J were amplified using mixed TRB-A/B primers. Via MiXCR, TCRdb re-called the multiplex PCR reads, giving one row per CDR3 protein. This sample has over 800 distinct CDR3 sequences; 13% to 15% occur once, and the top ten carry about 10%. Peripheral blood genomic DNA, not sorted cells or RNA, was the template. By sample fraction, this clonotype is medium-sized. Its specificity is not known. The receptor's source is a human donor with a solid tumor. The sample was blood.

The CDR3 DNA sequence: TGTGCCAGCAGCTTGGGCGGTATGAACACTGAAGCTTTCTTT. Translated, it gives CASSLGGMNTEAFF. The rearrangement joins TRBV5-5 to TRBJ1-1; D gene unclear. The CDR3 is 14 amino acids. Germline CDR1 SGHKS, CDR2 YYEKEE (reference sequence). With 0 bases removed from V and 0 bases from J, the gap between germline ends came to 6 bases.